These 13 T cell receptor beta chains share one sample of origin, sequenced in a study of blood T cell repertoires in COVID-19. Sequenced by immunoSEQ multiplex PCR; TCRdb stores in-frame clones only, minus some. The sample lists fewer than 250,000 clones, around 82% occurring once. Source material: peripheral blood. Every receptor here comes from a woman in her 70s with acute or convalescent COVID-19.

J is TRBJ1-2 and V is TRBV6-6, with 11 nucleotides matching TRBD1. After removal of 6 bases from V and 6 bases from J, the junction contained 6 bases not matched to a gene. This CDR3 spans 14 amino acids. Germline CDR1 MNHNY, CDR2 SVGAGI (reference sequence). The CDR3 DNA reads TGTGCCAGCAGACCCTCGGGACAGGGGGATGGCTACACCTTC. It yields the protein CASRPSGQGDGYTF.

CDR3 residues: CASSLAQGALSGNTIYF. The CDR3 DNA follows: TGCGCCAGCAGCTTGGCTCAGGGGGCTTTATCTGGAAACACCATATATTTT. The V call is TRBV5-1, the J call TRBJ1-3; 8 nucleotides match TRBD1. Trimming took 0 bases from V and 1 from J; bases not matched to a gene: 6. This CDR3 is built from 17 residues. Germline V gene data show CDR1 as SGHRS and CDR2 as YFSETQ.

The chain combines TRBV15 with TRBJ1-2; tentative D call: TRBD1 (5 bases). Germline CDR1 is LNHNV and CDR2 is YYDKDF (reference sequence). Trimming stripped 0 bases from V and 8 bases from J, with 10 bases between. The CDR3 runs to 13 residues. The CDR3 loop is CATSRDLTAGYTF. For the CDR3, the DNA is TGTGCCACCAGCAGAGATTTGACAGCGGGCTACACCTTC.

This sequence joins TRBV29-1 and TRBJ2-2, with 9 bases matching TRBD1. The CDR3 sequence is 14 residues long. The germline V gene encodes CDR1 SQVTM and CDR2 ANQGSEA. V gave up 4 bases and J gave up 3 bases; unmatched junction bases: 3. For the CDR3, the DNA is TGCAGCGTTGGAGGGACAGGGCACACCGGGGAGCTGTTTTTT. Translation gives CSVGGTGHTGELFF.

For the CDR3, the DNA is TGTGCCAGTACTGGTAGTAGCAATCAGCCCCAGCATTTT. This gives the protein CASTGSSNQPQHF. The rearrangement links TRBV19 to TRBJ1-5; D ambiguous. With 7 bases removed from V and 0 bases from J, the gap between germline ends came to 7 bases. CDR3 length: 13 amino acids. Germline CDR1 reads LNHDA; CDR2 reads SQIVND (reference sequence). Drawing the rest from reference TRBV19 and TRBJ1-5, the complete variable domain is DGGITQSPKYLFRKEGQNVTLSCEQNLNHDAMYWYRQDPGQGLRLIYYSQIVNDFQKGDIAEGYSVSREKKESFPLTVTSAQKNPTAFYLCASTGSSNQPQHFGDGTRLSIL.

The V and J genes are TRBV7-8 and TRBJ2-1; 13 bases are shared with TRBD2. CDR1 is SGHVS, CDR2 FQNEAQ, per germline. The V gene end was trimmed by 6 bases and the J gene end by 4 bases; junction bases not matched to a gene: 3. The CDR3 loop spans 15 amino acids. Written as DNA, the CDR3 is TGTGCCAGCAGACGGACTAGCGGGAGTTACAATGAGCAGTTCTTC. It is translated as CASRRTSGSYNEQFF.

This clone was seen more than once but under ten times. CDR3 sequence reads: CASSYRQAPLHF. CDR3 DNA sequence: TGTGCCAGCAGTTACCGACAGGCACCCCTCCACTTT. The J gene is TRBJ1-6, the V gene TRBV6-5, with TRBD1 as a possible D gene (6 bases). With 2 bases removed from V and 11 bases from J, the gap between germline ends came to 7 bases. Germline CDR1 and CDR2: MNHEY and SVGAGI. There are 12 residues in the CDR3.

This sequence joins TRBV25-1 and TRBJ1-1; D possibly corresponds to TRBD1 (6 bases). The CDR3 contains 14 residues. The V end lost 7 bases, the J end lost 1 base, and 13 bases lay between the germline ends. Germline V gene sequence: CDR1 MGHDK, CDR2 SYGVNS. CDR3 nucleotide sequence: TGTGCCAGCATTGCAACAGGGCGGAACACTGAAGCTTTCTTT. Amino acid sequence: CASIATGRNTEAFF.

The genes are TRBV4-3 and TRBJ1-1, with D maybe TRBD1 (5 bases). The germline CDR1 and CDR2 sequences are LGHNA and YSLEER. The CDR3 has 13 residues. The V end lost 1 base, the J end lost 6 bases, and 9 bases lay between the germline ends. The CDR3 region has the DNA TGCGCCAGCAGCCAAGTGGGCAGGGCTGAAGCTTTCTTT. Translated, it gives CASSQVGRAEAFF.

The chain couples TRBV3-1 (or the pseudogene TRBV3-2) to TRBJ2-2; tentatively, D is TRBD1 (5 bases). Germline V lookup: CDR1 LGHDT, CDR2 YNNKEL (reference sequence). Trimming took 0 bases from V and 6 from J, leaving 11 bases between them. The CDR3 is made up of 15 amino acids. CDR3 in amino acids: CASSQDITGAGELFF. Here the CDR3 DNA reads TGTGCCAGCAGCCAAGATATAACAGGAGCCGGGGAGCTGTTTTTT.

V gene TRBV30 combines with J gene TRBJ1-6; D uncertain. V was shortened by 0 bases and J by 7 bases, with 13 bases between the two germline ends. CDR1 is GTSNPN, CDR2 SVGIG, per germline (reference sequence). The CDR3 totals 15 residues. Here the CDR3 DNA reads TGTGCCTGGAGTGTACTTTATGGACTAAATTCACCCCTCCACTTT. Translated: CAWSVLYGLNSPLHF.

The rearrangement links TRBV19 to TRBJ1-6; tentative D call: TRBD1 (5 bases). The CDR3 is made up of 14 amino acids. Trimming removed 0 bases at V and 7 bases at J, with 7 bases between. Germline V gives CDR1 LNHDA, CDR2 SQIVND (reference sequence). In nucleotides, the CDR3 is TGTGCCAGTAGTATAGAGGGACTAAATTCACCCCTCCACTTT. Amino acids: CASSIEGLNSPLHF.

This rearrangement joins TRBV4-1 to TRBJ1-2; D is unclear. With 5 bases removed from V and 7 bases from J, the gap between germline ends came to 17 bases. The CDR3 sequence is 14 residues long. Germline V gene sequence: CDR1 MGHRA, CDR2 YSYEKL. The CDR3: CASSFGTPGRGYTF. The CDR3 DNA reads TGCGCCAGCAGCTTCGGAACACCGGGTCGTGGCTACACCTTC.